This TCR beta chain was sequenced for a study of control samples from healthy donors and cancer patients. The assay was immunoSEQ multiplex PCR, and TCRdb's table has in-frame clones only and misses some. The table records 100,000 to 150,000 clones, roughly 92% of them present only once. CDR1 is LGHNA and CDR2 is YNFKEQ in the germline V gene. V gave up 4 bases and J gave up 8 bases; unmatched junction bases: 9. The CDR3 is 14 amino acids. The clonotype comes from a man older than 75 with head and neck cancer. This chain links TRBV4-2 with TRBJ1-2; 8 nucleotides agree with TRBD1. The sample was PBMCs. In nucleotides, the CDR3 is TGTGCCAGCAGCCTTGGACAGGGTGAGCGGGGCTACACCTTC. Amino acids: CASSLGQGERGYTF.